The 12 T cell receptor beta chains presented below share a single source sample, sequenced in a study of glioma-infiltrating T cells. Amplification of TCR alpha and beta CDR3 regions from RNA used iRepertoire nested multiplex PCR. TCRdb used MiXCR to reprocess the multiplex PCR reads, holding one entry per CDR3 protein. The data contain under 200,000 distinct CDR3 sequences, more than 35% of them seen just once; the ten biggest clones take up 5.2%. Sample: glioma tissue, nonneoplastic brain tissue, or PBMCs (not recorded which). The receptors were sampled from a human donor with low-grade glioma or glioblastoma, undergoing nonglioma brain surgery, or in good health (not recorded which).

The CDR3: CASTKLGLGGQYF. Written as DNA, the CDR3 is TGTGCCAGCACTAAACTAGGCCTCGGCGGGCAGTACTTC. The rearrangement uses TRBV12-3 or TRBV12-4 and TRBJ2-7, with D perhaps TRBD2 (5 bases). There are 13 residues in the CDR3. Deletions cut 7 bases from V and 9 bases from J, with 19 bases between.

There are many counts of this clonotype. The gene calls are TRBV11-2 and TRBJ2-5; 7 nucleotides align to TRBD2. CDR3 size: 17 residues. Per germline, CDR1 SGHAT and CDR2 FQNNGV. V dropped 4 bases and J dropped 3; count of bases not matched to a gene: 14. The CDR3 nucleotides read TGTGCCAGCAGCTCCGGCGGGGGTACCAGGTCGGAAGAGACCCAGTACTTC. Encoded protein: CASSSGGGTRSEETQYF.

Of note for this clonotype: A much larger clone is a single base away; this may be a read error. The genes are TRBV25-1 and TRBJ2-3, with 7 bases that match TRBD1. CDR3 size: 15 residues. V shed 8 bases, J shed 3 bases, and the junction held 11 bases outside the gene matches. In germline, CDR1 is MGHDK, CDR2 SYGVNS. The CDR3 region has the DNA TGTGCCAGCGTACAACAGGGGTTTGCAACAGATACGCAGTATTTT. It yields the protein CASVQQGFATDTQYF.

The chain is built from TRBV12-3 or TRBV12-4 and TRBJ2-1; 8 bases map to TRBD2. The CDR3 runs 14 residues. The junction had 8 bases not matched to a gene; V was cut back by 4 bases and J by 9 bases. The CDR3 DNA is TGTGCCAGCAGTTCCCGGGAGGGTTACGGTGAGCAGTTCTTC. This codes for CASSSREGYGEQFF.

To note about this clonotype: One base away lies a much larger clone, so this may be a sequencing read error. The CDR3 region has the DNA TGTGCCAGCAGTTTGGGGCTGTCGTACGAGCAGTGCTTC. Encoded protein: CASSLGLSYEQCF. The chain combines TRBV27 with TRBJ2-7, with a weak D call TRBD1 (5 bases). Germline values: CDR1 MNHEY, CDR2 SMNVEV (reference sequence). The CDR3 runs 13 residues.

The DNA of the CDR3 is TGTGCCAGCAGTTCTTACCTAGCGGGAGGAGAGACCCAGTACTTC. Translated, it gives CASSSYLAGGETQYF. This chain links TRBV6-5 with TRBJ2-5; TRBD2 agrees at 11 bases. This CDR3 contains 15 residues. Germline CDR1 MNHEY, CDR2 SVGAGI. Losses at the gene ends were 4 bases for V and 4 bases for J; bases not matched to a gene: 5.

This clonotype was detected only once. As DNA, the CDR3 is TGCAGTGCTAGAGATGCGGGAGGCGCAACCGATCTTAAGTACTTC. It yields the protein CSARDAGGATDLKYF. The chain carries TRBV20-1 and TRBJ2-4; 8 bases fit TRBD2. Germline CDR1 DFQATT, CDR2 SNEGSKA (reference sequence). The CDR3 consists of 15 residues. Trimming took 0 bases from V and 14 from J; bases not matched to a gene: 15.

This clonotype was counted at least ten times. CDR3 coding DNA: TGTGCCAGCCGGACCAACCTACAAGAGACCCAGTACTTC. It is translated as CASRTNLQETQYF. V gene TRBV28 combines with J gene TRBJ2-5; D unclear. V was pared by 8 bases and J by 2 bases, with 12 bases between. CDR3 length: 13 residues. Germline values: CDR1 MDHEN, CDR2 SYDVKM.

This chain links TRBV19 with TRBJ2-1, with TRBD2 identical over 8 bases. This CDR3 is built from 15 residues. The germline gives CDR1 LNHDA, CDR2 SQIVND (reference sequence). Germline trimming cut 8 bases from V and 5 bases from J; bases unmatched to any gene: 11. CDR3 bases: TGTGCCAGTGGACAAAGCGGGAGAAGCAACAATGAGCAGTTCTTC. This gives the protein CASGQSGRSNNEQFF.

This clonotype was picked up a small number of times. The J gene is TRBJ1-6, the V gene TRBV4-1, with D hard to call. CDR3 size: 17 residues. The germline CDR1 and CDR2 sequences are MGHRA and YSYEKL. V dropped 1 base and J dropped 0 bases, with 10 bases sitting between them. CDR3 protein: CASSQAQVLSYNSPLHF. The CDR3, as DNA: TGCGCCAGCAGCCAAGCCCAGGTCCTCTCCTATAATTCACCCCTCCACTTT.

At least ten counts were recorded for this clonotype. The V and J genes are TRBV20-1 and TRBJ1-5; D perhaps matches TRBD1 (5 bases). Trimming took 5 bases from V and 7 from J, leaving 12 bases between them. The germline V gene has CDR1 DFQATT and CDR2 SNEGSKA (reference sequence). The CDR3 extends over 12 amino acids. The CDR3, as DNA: TGCAGTGCTGAAGGGGAGATGCAGCCCCAGCATTTT. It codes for CSAEGEMQPQHF.

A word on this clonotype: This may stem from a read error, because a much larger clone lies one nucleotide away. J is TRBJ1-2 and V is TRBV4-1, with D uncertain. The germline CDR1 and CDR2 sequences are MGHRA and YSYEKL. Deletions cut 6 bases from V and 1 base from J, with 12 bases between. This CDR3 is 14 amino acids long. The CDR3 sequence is CASRATGLNYGYTF. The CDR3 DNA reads TGCGCCAGCAGAGCTACTGGCCTTAACTATGGCTACACCTTC.